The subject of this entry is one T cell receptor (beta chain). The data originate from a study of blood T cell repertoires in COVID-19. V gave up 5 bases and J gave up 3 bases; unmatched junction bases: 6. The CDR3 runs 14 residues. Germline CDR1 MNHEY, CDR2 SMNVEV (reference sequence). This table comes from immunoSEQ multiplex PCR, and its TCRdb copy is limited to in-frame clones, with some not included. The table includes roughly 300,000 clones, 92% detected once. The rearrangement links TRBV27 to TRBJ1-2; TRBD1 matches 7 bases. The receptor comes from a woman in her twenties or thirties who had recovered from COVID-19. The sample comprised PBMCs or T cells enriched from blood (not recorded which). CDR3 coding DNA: TGTGCCAGCAGTCCTACAGGGGTAGACTATGGCTACACCTTC. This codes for CASSPTGVDYGYTF.